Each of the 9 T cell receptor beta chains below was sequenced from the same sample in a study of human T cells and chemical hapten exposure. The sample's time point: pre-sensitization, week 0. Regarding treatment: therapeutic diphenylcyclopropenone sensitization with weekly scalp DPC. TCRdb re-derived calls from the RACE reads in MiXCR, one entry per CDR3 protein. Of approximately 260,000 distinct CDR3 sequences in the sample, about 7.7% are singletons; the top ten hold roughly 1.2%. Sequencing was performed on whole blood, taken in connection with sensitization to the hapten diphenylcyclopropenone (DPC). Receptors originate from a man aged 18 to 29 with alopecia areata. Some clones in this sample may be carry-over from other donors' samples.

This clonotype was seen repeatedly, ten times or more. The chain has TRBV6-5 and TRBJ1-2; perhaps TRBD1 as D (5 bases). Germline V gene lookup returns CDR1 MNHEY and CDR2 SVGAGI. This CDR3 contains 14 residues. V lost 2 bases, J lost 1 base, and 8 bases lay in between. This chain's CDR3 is CASSYGGFNYGYTF. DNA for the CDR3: TGTGCCAGCAGTTACGGGGGGTTTAACTATGGCTACACCTTC.

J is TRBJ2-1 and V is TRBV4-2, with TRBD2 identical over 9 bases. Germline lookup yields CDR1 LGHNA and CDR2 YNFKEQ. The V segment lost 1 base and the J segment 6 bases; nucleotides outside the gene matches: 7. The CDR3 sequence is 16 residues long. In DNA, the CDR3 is TGTGCCAGCAGCCAAGTTGCCAGCGGGGGGACCAATGAGCAGTTCTTC. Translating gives CASSQVASGGTNEQFF.

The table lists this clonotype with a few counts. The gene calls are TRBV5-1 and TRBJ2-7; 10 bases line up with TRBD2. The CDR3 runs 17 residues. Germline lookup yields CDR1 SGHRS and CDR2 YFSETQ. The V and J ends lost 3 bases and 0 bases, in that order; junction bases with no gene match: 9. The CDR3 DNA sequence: TGCGCCAGCAGCTCAAACCCACTAGCGGGGACCTCCTACGAGCAGTACTTC. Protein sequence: CASSSNPLAGTSYEQYF.

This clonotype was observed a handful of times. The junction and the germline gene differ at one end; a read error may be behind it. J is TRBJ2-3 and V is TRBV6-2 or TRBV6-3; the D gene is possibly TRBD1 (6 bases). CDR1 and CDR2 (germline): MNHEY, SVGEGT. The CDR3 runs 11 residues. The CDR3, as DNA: TGTGCCAGCGGACCGGGACACGGAAGGCATTTT. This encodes CASGPGHGRHF.

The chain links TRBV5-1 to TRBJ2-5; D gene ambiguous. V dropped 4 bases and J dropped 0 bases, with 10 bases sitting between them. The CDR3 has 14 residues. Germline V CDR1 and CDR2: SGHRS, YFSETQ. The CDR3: CASSPLLYQETQYF. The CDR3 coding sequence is TGCGCCAGCAGCCCCCTCCTCTACCAAGAGACCCAGTACTTC.

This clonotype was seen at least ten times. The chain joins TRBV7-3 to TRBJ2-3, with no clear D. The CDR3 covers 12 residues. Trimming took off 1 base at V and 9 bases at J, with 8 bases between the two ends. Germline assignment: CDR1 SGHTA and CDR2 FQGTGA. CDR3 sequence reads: CASSLRGSTQYF. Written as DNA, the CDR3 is TGTGCCAGCAGCTTAAGGGGATCCACGCAGTATTTT.

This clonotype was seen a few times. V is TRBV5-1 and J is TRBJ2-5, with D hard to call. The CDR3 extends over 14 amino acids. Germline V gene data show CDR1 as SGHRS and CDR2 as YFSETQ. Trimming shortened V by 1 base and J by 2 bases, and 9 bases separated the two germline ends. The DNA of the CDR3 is TGCGCCAGCAGCTTGCAGCTTCGACAAGAGACCCAGTACTTC. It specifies CASSLQLRQETQYF.

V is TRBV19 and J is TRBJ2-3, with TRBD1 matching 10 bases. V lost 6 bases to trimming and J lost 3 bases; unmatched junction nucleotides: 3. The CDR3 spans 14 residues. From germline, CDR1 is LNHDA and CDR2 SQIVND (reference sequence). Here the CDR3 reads CASSGTGETDTQYF. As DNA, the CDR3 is TGTGCCAGTAGCGGGACAGGGGAGACAGATACGCAGTATTTT.

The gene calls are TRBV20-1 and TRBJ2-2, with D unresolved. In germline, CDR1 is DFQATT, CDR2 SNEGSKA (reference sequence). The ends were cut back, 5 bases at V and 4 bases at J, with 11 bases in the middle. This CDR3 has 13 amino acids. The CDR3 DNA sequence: TGCAGTGCTCAGCTACAGACCACCGGGGAGCTGTTTTTT. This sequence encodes CSAQLQTTGELFF.